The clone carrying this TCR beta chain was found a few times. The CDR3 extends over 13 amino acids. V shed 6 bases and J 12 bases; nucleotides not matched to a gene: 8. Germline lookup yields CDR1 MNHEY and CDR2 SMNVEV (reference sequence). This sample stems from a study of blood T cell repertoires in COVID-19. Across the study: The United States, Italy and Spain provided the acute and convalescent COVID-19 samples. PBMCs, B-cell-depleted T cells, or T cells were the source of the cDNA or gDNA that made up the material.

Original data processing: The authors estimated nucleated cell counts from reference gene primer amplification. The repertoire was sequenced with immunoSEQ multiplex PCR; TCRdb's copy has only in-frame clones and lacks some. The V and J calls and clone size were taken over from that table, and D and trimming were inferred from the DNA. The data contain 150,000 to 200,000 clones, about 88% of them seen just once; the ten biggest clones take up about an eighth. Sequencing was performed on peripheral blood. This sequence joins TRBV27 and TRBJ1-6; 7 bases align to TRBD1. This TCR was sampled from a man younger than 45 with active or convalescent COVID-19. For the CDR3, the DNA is TGTGCCAGCAGAACAGGGGATTTAGGACCCCTCCACTTT. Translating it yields CASRTGDLGPLHF.